A single TCR beta chain is shown here with its context. What it binds is unknown. V gave up 0 bases and J gave up 3 bases, with 8 bases separating them. CDR3 size: 14 residues. The germline gives CDR1 MNHEY, CDR2 SMNVEV (reference sequence). The Oncomine TCR Beta short-read assay was applied to DNA of cultured CD4+ T cells. Genomic DNA was extracted from cultured CD4+ T cells. Each CDR3 protein is one row after TCRdb ran MiXCR on the PCR reads. The sample comprises about 21,000 distinct CDR3 sequences, around half of which are singletons, and about 4% rests with the top ten. The sample originates from a study of vaccination and CD4 T cells after COVID-19. Across the study: Six males and four females constituted the convalescent cohort, two of whom were Hispanic. Study-wide findings and caveats: The cohort comprised relatively few convalescent patients, and no early post-infection timepoints were analyzed. The study found that a median about 90% of reactive clones in convalescent patients appeared only post-vaccination.

As for treatment: approximately 9-day PBMC culture with coronavirus spike peptide pools or control peptides (ViraFEST assay). The rearrangement links TRBV27 to TRBJ1-1, with D maybe TRBD1 (5 bases). This clonotype originated in a human donor who had recovered from COVID-19. Here the sequenced sample was CD4+ T cells from blood, cultured in vitro, taken before SARS-CoV-2 vaccination. The CDR3 sequence is CASSLSGRDTEAFF. CDR3 in DNA: TGTGCCAGCAGTTTATCGGGGCGAGACACTGAAGCTTTCTTT.